A single sample gave rise to the 21 T cell receptor beta chains below, sequenced in a study of blood T cell repertoires in COVID-19. Produced via immunoSEQ multiplex PCR; TCRdb's table is partial and in-frame only. The repertoire holds fewer than 400,000 clones, with around 84% as singletons. Specimen: PBMCs or T cells enriched from blood (not recorded which). Receptors originate from a woman in her twenties or thirties who had been exposed to COVID-19.

The chain has TRBV28 and TRBJ2-5, with a possible D match to TRBD2 (6 bases). The germline gives CDR1 MDHEN, CDR2 SYDVKM. V dropped 10 bases and J dropped 5 bases, with 17 bases sitting between them. The CDR3 spans 13 residues. CDR3 loop: CAIREQPRETQYF. The CDR3 DNA reads as TGTGCCATCCGGGAGCAGCCAAGGGAGACCCAGTACTTC.

This clone was observed a handful of times. V gene TRBV28 combines with J gene TRBJ1-5, with D hard to call. CDR1 MDHEN and CDR2 SYDVKM come from the germline V gene. CDR3 length equals 14 residues. Trimming took 6 bases from V and 7 from J, leaving 16 bases between them. The CDR3 region is CASSPGRVGQPQHF. CDR3 coding DNA: TGTGCCAGCAGCCCCGGGCGGGTGGGACAGCCCCAGCATTTT.

The chain employs TRBV19 and TRBJ2-7, with D perhaps matching TRBD2 (5 bases). Trimming left V 2 bases short and J 3 bases short, with 11 bases between. This CDR3 spans 14 amino acids. Germline assignment: CDR1 LNHDA and CDR2 SQIVND (reference sequence). The CDR3 is CASSIRGSLYEQYF. Written as DNA, the CDR3 is TGTGCCAGTAGTATACGGGGTTCTCTCTACGAGCAGTACTTC.

This clone was seen a few times. This rearrangement joins TRBV30 to TRBJ2-3; D ambiguous. Trimming cost V 2 bases and J 4 bases, with 10 bases left between them. Germline V gene lookup returns CDR1 GTSNPN and CDR2 SVGIG (reference sequence). The CDR3 spans 13 residues. The CDR3 loop reads CAWSYSWADTQYF. In DNA form, the CDR3 reads TGTGCCTGGAGTTACAGTTGGGCAGATACGCAGTATTTT.

This rearrangement joins TRBV5-1 to TRBJ1-1; D uncertain. Looked up from germline, CDR1 is SGHRS and CDR2 is YFSETQ. The CDR3 loop spans 15 amino acids. Trimming left V 1 base short and J 1 base short, with 11 bases between. In DNA, the CDR3 is TGCGCCAGCAGCTTGTCTCCAGAGGGGAACACTGAAGCTTTCTTT. It is translated as CASSLSPEGNTEAFF. Based on the CDR3 plus reference TRBV5-1 and TRBJ1-1, the full variable domain is KAGVTQTPRYLIKTRGQQVTLSCSPISGHRSVSWYQQTPGQGLQFLFEYFSETQRNKGNFPGRFSGRQFSNSRSEMNVSTLELGDSALYLCASSLSPEGNTEAFFGQGTRLTVV.

The chain recombines TRBV28 with TRBJ2-2, with D possibly TRBD1 on 6 matching bases. V was trimmed by 1 base and J by 4 bases, leaving 10 bases between them. Germline lookup yields CDR1 MDHEN and CDR2 SYDVKM. The CDR3 extends over 15 amino acids. Here the CDR3 reads CASSLSDRTTGELFF. For the CDR3, the DNA is TGTGCCAGCAGTTTATCCGACAGGACCACCGGGGAGCTGTTTTTT. Looking up the rest from reference TRBV28 and TRBJ2-2 gives the full variable domain: DVKVTQSSRYLVKRTGEKVFLECVQDMDHENMFWYRQDPGLGLRLIYFSYDVKMKEKGDIPEGYSVSREKKERFSLILESASTNQTSMYLCASSLSDRTTGELFFGEGSRLTVL.

This chain joins TRBV4-1 and TRBJ2-1, with unresolved D. This CDR3 spans 17 amino acids. Germline loops: CDR1 MGHRA, CDR2 YSYEKL. The V end was cut by 1 base, the J end by 3 bases, with 16 bases between. The CDR3 reads CASSQVDMGFLYNEQFF. CDR3 in DNA: TGCGCCAGCAGCCAAGTGGATATGGGCTTCCTCTACAATGAGCAGTTCTTC.

The genes are TRBV19 and TRBJ2-7; the match to TRBD1 covers 10 bases. The V segment lost 7 bases and the J segment 3 bases; nucleotides outside the gene matches: 6. The CDR3 extends over 14 amino acids. Germline-derived CDR1 and CDR2 are LNHDA and SQIVND (reference sequence). The CDR3 spells CASNPGQGNYEQYF. The CDR3 DNA is TGTGCCAGTAACCCGGGACAGGGGAACTACGAGCAGTACTTC.

The V and J genes are TRBV7-9 and TRBJ1-1; 7 bases fit TRBD1. Germline CDR1 reads SEHNR; CDR2 reads FQNEAQ (reference sequence). This CDR3 is built from 17 residues. V dropped 1 base and J dropped 0; count of bases not matched to a gene: 8. The CDR3 loop reads CASSLVTGAAVNTEAFF. In nucleotides, the CDR3 is TGTGCCAGCAGCTTAGTAACAGGGGCCGCGGTGAACACTGAAGCTTTCTTT.

The J gene is TRBJ1-4, the V gene TRBV4-1; D not resolved. Trimming shortened V by 4 bases and J by 4 bases, and 13 bases separated the two germline ends. The CDR3 spans 15 residues. Per the germline V gene, CDR1 is MGHRA and CDR2 is YSYEKL. The DNA of the CDR3 is TGCGCCAGCAGCCCAAAGAGGGCAGATAATGAAAAACTGTTTTTT. This translates into CASSPKRADNEKLFF.

The chain uses TRBV7-3 and TRBJ2-5; 8 bases match TRBD2. Germline CDR1 is SGHTA and CDR2 is FQGTGA. V lost 5 bases and J lost 5; bases outside the gene matches: 16. There are 17 residues in the CDR3. The CDR3 protein is CASSQGLAGTPGETQYF. Written as DNA, the CDR3 is TGTGCCAGCAGCCAAGGTTTAGCGGGGACACCAGGGGAGACCCAGTACTTC.

The chain couples TRBV6-2 or TRBV6-3 to TRBJ1-2; D remains unclear. The germline gives CDR1 MNHEY, CDR2 SVGEGT. The CDR3 runs to 14 residues. V lost 6 bases and J 4 bases, leaving 15 bases between the germline ends. DNA for the CDR3: TGTGCCAGCAGACCTCAATTTGACACCTATGGCTACACCTTC. As protein: CASRPQFDTYGYTF.

The V and J genes are TRBV7-2 and TRBJ1-1, with D possibly TRBD1 on 6 matching bases. The germline gives CDR1 SGHTA, CDR2 FQGNSA. The V and J ends lost 5 bases and 4 bases respectively, with 20 bases between them. This CDR3 has 16 residues. The CDR3 protein is CASSEEKQGWATEAFF. The CDR3 region has the DNA TGTGCCAGCAGCGAAGAGAAACAGGGTTGGGCCACTGAAGCTTTCTTT.

The chain couples TRBV11-3 to TRBJ2-4; tentatively, D is TRBD2 (5 bases). The CDR3 is made up of 15 amino acids. V dropped 1 base and J dropped 4 bases, with 11 bases sitting between them. Germline assignment: CDR1 SGHNT and CDR2 YENEEA. The CDR3 coding sequence is TGTGCCAGCAGCTTAGGCTCCGGGATGAAAAACATTCAGTACTTC. Translation gives CASSLGSGMKNIQYF.

Comments on this clone: A much larger clonotype is one base distant, so this may be a read error. V gene TRBV5-4 combines with J gene TRBJ2-2; D remains ambiguous. The V gene lost 4 bases and the J gene lost 1 base, with 2 bases spanning the gap. Per the germline V gene, CDR1 is SGHNT and CDR2 is YYREEE (reference sequence). The CDR3 sequence is 12 residues long. CDR3 coding DNA: TGTGCCAGCAGCCAGAACACCGGGGAGCTGTTTTTT. This codes for CASSQNTGELFF.

The chain uses TRBV7-3 and TRBJ1-4; D remains ambiguous. This CDR3 is built from 12 residues. Germline V lookup: CDR1 SGHTA, CDR2 FQGTGA. V was clipped by 10 bases and J by 7 bases, with 13 bases between them. This chain's CDR3 is CATLKKSEKLFF. The CDR3 DNA reads TGTGCCACCCTCAAAAAGAGTGAAAAACTGTTTTTT.

This chain connects TRBV9 to TRBJ1-4; a possible D gene is TRBD1 (5 bases). From germline, CDR1 is SGDLS and CDR2 YYNGEE. Deletions cut 0 bases from V and 4 bases from J, with 10 bases between. The CDR3 loop spans 15 amino acids. The CDR3, as DNA: TGTGCCAGCAGCGTAGGAAGGGGTTATAATGAAAAACTGTTTTTT. This gives the protein CASSVGRGYNEKLFF. The full variable domain, with the rest looked up from reference TRBV9 and TRBJ1-4, is DSGVTQTPKHLITATGQRVTLRCSPRSGDLSVYWYQQSLDQGLQFLIQYYNGEERAKGNILERFSAQQFPDLHSELNLSSLELGDSALYFCASSVGRGYNEKLFFGSGTQLSVL.

This clone was picked up one time. The chain employs TRBV20-1 and TRBJ1-2; D remains unclear. The CDR3 extends over 12 amino acids. V lost 3 bases to trimming and J lost 2 bases, with 7 bases between them. CDR1 is DFQATT and CDR2 is SNEGSKA in the germline V gene (reference sequence). The CDR3, as DNA: TGCAGTGCTAGTAGTCAGAACTATGGCTACACCTTC. It codes for CSASSQNYGYTF.

This clone showed up just a few times. The rearrangement uses TRBV28 and TRBJ2-1; TRBD2 aligns across 13 bases. V trimming: 6 bases; J trimming: 10 bases; junction bases outside the gene matches: 6. The CDR3 runs 14 residues. Germline CDR1 reads MDHEN; CDR2 reads SYDVKM. In nucleotides, the CDR3 is TGTGCCAGCAGACTAGCGGGAGGGGTACGGGAGCAGTTCTTC. Residues: CASRLAGGVREQFF.

The chain is built from TRBV28 and TRBJ1-2, with D possibly being TRBD1 (6 bases). CDR3 length equals 15 residues. Germline V gene data show CDR1 as MDHEN and CDR2 as SYDVKM. Trimming took off 5 bases at V and 5 bases at J, with 18 bases between the two ends. CDR3 region: CASSILGPGEYGYTF. Here the CDR3 DNA reads TGTGCCAGCAGTATCTTGGGGCCAGGGGAGTATGGCTACACCTTC.

This rearrangement joins TRBV2 to TRBJ2-1, with D possibly being TRBD2 (6 bases). Trimming took 6 bases from V and 10 from J, leaving 13 bases between them. The CDR3 runs to 12 residues. Germline-derived CDR1 and CDR2 are SNHLY and FYNNEI. The CDR3 region is CASSLLASEQFF. CDR3 sequence (DNA): TGTGCCAGCAGCCTACTAGCAAGCGAGCAGTTCTTC.